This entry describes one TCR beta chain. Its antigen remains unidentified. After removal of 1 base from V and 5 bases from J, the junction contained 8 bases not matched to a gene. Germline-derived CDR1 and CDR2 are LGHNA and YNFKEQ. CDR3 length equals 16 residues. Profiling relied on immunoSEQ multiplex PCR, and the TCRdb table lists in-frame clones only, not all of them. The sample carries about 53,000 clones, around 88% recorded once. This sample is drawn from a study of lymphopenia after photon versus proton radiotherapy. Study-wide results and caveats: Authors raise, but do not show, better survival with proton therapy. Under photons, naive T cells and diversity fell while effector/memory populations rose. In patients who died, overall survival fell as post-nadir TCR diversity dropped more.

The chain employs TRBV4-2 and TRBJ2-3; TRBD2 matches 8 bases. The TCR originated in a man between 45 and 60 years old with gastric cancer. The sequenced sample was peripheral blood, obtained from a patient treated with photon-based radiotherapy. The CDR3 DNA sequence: TGTGCCAGCAGCCAAGTCATTAGCGGGGAGCAAGATACGCAGTATTTT. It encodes CASSQVISGEQDTQYF.